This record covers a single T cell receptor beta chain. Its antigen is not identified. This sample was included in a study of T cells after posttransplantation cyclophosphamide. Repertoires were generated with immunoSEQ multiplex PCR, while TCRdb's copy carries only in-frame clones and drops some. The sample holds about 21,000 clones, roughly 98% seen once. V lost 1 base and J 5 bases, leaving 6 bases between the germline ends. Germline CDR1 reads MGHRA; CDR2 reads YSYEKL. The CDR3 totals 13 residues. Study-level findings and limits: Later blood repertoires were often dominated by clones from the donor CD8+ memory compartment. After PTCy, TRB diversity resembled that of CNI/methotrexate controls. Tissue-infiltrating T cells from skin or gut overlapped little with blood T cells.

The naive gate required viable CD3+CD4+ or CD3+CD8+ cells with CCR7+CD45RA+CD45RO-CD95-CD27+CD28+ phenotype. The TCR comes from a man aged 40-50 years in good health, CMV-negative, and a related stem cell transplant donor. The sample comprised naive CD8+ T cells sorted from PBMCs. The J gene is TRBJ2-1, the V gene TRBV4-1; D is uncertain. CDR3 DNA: TGCGCCAGCAGCCAAGGCAGGAACAATGAGCAGTTCTTC. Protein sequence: CASSQGRNNEQFF.